These 25 T cell receptor beta chains were sequenced from one sample in a study of blood T cell repertoires in COVID-19. Sequencing was performed with immunoSEQ multiplex PCR; in TCRdb, only in-frame clones are kept and a portion is missing. The table has roughly 120,000 clones, 82% seen once. Sequencing used peripheral blood. These receptor sequences come from an older man with active or convalescent COVID-19.

J is TRBJ1-2 and V is TRBV4-1, with a weak D call TRBD1 (5 bases). Trimming stripped 0 bases from V and 7 bases from J, with 15 bases between. Germline V gene sequence: CDR1 MGHRA, CDR2 YSYEKL. The CDR3 length is 15 residues. The CDR3 DNA reads TGCGCCAGCAGCCAAGACCCCCAGGGATTAAGTGGCTACACCTTC. Amino acid sequence: CASSQDPQGLSGYTF.

V and J are TRBV6-2 or TRBV6-3 and TRBJ1-5; D is undetermined. Looked up from germline, CDR1 is MNHEY and CDR2 is SVGEGT. The CDR3 totals 12 residues. V lost 2 bases and J lost 9, with 8 bases in between. CDR3 amino acids: CASSYGLRPQHF. The CDR3 DNA is TGTGCCAGCAGTTACGGACTACGGCCCCAGCATTTT.

This clone was seen just once. This rearrangement joins TRBV28 to TRBJ2-7; perhaps TRBD2 as D (5 bases). The CDR3 totals 15 residues. V gave up 5 bases and J gave up 0 bases, with 14 bases separating them. Germline V gene data show CDR1 as MDHEN and CDR2 as SYDVKM. The DNA of the CDR3 is TGTGCCAGCAGTCCTCCCGCGGGTAACTCCTACGAGCAGTACTTC. It is translated as CASSPPAGNSYEQYF.

CDR3 amino acids: CASSLTGSNSPLHF. The DNA for the CDR3 is TGTGCCAGCAGCCTAACAGGAAGCAATTCACCCCTCCACTTT. This chain joins TRBV7-9 and TRBJ1-6; weak D call: TRBD1 (5 bases). CDR1 is SEHNR and CDR2 is FQNEAQ in the germline V gene (reference sequence). The CDR3 has 14 residues. V was cut by 5 bases and J by 7 bases, with 12 bases left in between.

The rearrangement links TRBV3-1 (or the pseudogene TRBV3-2) to TRBJ2-7, with D possibly matching TRBD2 (5 bases). The CDR3 has 14 residues. Germline CDR1 and CDR2: LGHDT and YNNKEL (reference sequence). The CDR3 is CATSGEGTLYEQYF. The CDR3 DNA follows: TGTGCTACCAGCGGAGAGGGCACCCTCTACGAGCAGTACTTC.

With regard to this clone: Germline and junction disagree at one end, which may indicate a read error. This chain connects TRBV7-7 to TRBJ2-1; the D is unclear. Germline CDR1 SSHAT, CDR2 FNYEAQ (reference sequence). The CDR3 is 16 residues long. The CDR3 is CASSLGSGTSYNEQFF. CDR3 bases: TGTGCTAGCAGCTTAGGGTCAGGTACCTCCTACAATGAGCAGTTCTTC.

V usage is TRBV9 and J usage is TRBJ1-4, with D perhaps matching TRBD1 (6 bases). CDR1 SGDLS and CDR2 YYNGEE come from the germline V gene. V dropped 4 bases and J dropped 5 bases, with 15 bases sitting between them. This CDR3 contains 15 residues. The CDR3 loop is CASSQGTGSNEKLFF. CDR3 nucleotides: TGTGCCAGCAGCCAGGGGACCGGGTCCAATGAAAAACTGTTTTTT.

The chain couples TRBV6-6 to TRBJ2-2, with 11 bases matching TRBD2. V gave up 7 bases and J gave up 3 bases; unmatched junction bases: 7. From germline, CDR1 is MNHNY and CDR2 SVGAGI (reference sequence). The CDR3 totals 16 residues. This CDR3 is CASTQSSGGYTGELFF. DNA for the CDR3: TGTGCCAGCACTCAGTCTAGCGGGGGGTACACCGGGGAGCTGTTTTTT.

The genes are TRBV28 and TRBJ1-4, with TRBD1 identical over 7 bases. The ends lost 6 bases at V and 5 bases at J; junction bases unmatched: 6. Looked up from germline, CDR1 is MDHEN and CDR2 is SYDVKM. The CDR3 is made up of 14 amino acids. The DNA of the CDR3 is TGTGCCAGCAGCATCGGACAGGACAATGAAAAACTGTTTTTT. Its translation is CASSIGQDNEKLFF. The entire variable domain, with the rest obtained from reference TRBV28 and TRBJ1-4, is as follows: DVKVTQSSRYLVKRTGEKVFLECVQDMDHENMFWYRQDPGLGLRLIYFSYDVKMKEKGDIPEGYSVSREKKERFSLILESASTNQTSMYLCASSIGQDNEKLFFGSGTQLSVL.

This clone was recorded only once. The V call is TRBV25-1, the J call TRBJ1-2; 11 nucleotides agree with TRBD1. The V segment lost 6 bases and the J segment 6 bases; nucleotides outside the gene matches: 3. Germline V gene sequence: CDR1 MGHDK, CDR2 SYGVNS. This CDR3 spans 13 amino acids. CDR3: CASRRGQGDGYTF. For the CDR3, the DNA is TGTGCCAGCAGGAGGGGACAGGGGGATGGCTACACCTTC.

V and J are TRBV6-1 and TRBJ1-1, with TRBD1 identical over 7 bases. The length of the CDR3 is 15 residues. V lost 2 bases, J lost 4 bases, and 7 bases stayed unmatched. From germline, CDR1 is MNHNS and CDR2 SASEGT. The CDR3 DNA reads TGTGCCAGCAGTGAATTAACAGGGGTGAGCACTGAAGCTTTCTTT. It translates to CASSELTGVSTEAFF.

The chain employs TRBV6-2 or TRBV6-3 and TRBJ1-6, with D unresolved. This CDR3 region has 13 residues. V dropped 0 bases and J dropped 7 bases, with 4 bases sitting between them. Germline V gene sequence: CDR1 MNHEY, CDR2 SVGEGT. CDR3 in DNA: TGTGCCAGCAGTTACTCATCGAATTCACCCCTCCACTTT. As protein: CASSYSSNSPLHF.

The chain has TRBV9 and TRBJ1-2; 7 positions agree with TRBD1. The germline V gene encodes CDR1 SGDLS and CDR2 YYNGEE. Losses at the gene ends were 0 bases for V and 4 bases for J; bases not matched to a gene: 6. The length of the CDR3 is 15 residues. CDR3 protein: CASSVARDSIYGYTF. CDR3 bases: TGTGCCAGCAGCGTAGCCCGGGACAGCATCTATGGCTACACCTTC. Filled out from reference TRBV9 and TRBJ1-2, the complete variable domain reads DSGVTQTPKHLITATGQRVTLRCSPRSGDLSVYWYQQSLDQGLQFLIQYYNGEERAKGNILERFSAQQFPDLHSELNLSSLELGDSALYFCASSVARDSIYGYTFGSGTRLTVV.

This rearrangement joins TRBV10-3 to TRBJ1-1, with D tentatively TRBD1 (5 bases). Germline V CDR1 and CDR2: ENHRY, SYGVKD. The germline V and J ends were trimmed by 10 bases and 1 base, with 13 bases remaining between them. The CDR3 consists of 13 residues. CDR3 bases: TGTGCCACGGGAGGGGTCGGGAACACTGAAGCTTTCTTT. This sequence encodes CATGGVGNTEAFF.

This CDR3 reads CAISESEGGRYNEQFF. CDR3 coding DNA: TGTGCCATCAGTGAGTCGGAGGGCGGGAGATACAATGAGCAGTTCTTC. The gene calls are TRBV10-3 and TRBJ2-1; TRBD2 aligns across 7 bases. The CDR3 length is 16 residues. Per the germline V gene, CDR1 is ENHRY and CDR2 is SYGVKD. J gave up 4 bases and V 0 bases, and 6 bases lay outside the gene matches.

The count of this clone is one. V is TRBV11-2 and J is TRBJ2-5, with D possibly matching TRBD2 (6 bases). There are 18 residues in the CDR3. Germline CDR1 and CDR2: SGHAT and FQNNGV. V gave up 1 base and J gave up 2 bases, with 20 bases separating them. The CDR3 DNA is TGTGCCAGCAGCTTAGCGTTTGGGAGGAGAGGGGATCAAGAGACCCAGTACTTC. This gives the protein CASSLAFGRRGDQETQYF. The full variable domain, with the rest looked up from reference TRBV11-2 and TRBJ2-5, is EAGVAQSPRYKIIEKRQSVAFWCNPISGHATLYWYQQILGQGPKLLIQFQNNGVVDDSQLPKDRFSAERLKGVDSTLKIQPAKLEDSAVYLCASSLAFGRRGDQETQYFGPGTRLLVL.

This clone was counted a few times. V is TRBV6-5 and J is TRBJ1-1; no clear D gene. Germline loops: CDR1 MNHEY, CDR2 SVGAGI. V was clipped by 6 bases and J by 9 bases, with 11 bases between them. The CDR3 spans 11 residues. The CDR3 spells CASSFGLQAFF. In DNA, the CDR3 is TGTGCCAGCAGCTTCGGGTTACAAGCTTTCTTT.

This clone was counted a single time. The genes are TRBV11-3 and TRBJ1-2; no clear D. The germline V and J ends were trimmed by 1 base and 6 bases, with 6 bases remaining between them. The CDR3 loop spans 12 amino acids. From germline, CDR1 is SGHNT and CDR2 YENEEA. The DNA for the CDR3 is TGTGCCAGCAGCTTAGGGGGAGATGGCTACACCTTC. This sequence encodes CASSLGGDGYTF.

This clone was seen more than once but under ten times. The chain combines TRBV19 with TRBJ1-1; no clear D. The CDR3 runs to 15 residues. Germline assignment: CDR1 LNHDA and CDR2 SQIVND (reference sequence). V lost 6 bases to trimming and J lost 5 bases, with 19 bases between them. This CDR3 reads CASRIMAGYGTEAFF. CDR3 sequence (DNA): TGTGCCAGTAGGATCATGGCGGGGTACGGAACTGAAGCTTTCTTT.

The rearrangement uses TRBV4-3 and TRBJ1-6; 7 nucleotides line up with TRBD1. CDR1 is LGHNA and CDR2 is YSLEER in the germline V gene. CDR3 size: 15 residues. The V segment lost 2 bases and the J segment 10 bases; nucleotides outside the gene matches: 8. CDR3 region: CASSQFARTGSPLHF. CDR3 bases: TGCGCCAGCAGCCAATTTGCCAGGACAGGCTCACCCCTCCACTTT.

The gene calls are TRBV19 and TRBJ1-3; D may be TRBD1 (5 bases). Deletions cut 6 bases from V and 0 bases from J, with 12 bases between. This CDR3 spans 15 amino acids. Germline V lookup: CDR1 LNHDA, CDR2 SQIVND (reference sequence). CDR3 residues: CASRRQPYSGNTIYF. The CDR3 DNA reads as TGTGCCAGTAGAAGACAGCCATACTCTGGAAACACCATATATTTT.

This rearrangement joins TRBV2 to TRBJ1-6, with 10 positions matching TRBD1. The CDR3 runs 16 residues. Germline-derived CDR1 and CDR2 are SNHLY and FYNNEI. Trimming took 4 bases from V and 6 from J; bases not matched to a gene: 6. CDR3 coding DNA: TGTGCCAGCAGTGTGGACAGGGGGGTGGGTAATTCACCCCTCCACTTT. It translates to CASSVDRGVGNSPLHF.

CDR3 coding DNA: TGTGCCAGCAGACCTCCGGGACAGGGTATGCACGAGCAGTACTTC. Its translation is CASRPPGQGMHEQYF. The V gene is TRBV7-2, the J gene TRBJ2-7; TRBD1 agrees at 9 bases. V trimming: 6 bases; J trimming: 5 bases; junction bases outside the gene matches: 11. Germline CDR1 is SGHTA and CDR2 is FQGNSA. The CDR3 has 15 residues.

The V and J genes are TRBV7-2 and TRBJ1-2; D is unclear. CDR1 is SGHTA, CDR2 FQGNSA, per germline. The CDR3 length is 15 residues. The germline V and J ends were trimmed by 1 base and 3 bases, with 12 bases remaining between them. CDR3 DNA: TGTGCCAGCAGCTTAGGAACCCACAGTGACTATGGCTACACCTTC. Translated: CASSLGTHSDYGYTF.

The sample holds one count of this clone. This chain joins TRBV9 and TRBJ2-7, with 13 bases aligning to TRBD2. The ends lost 4 bases at V and 7 bases at J; junction bases unmatched: 11. In germline, CDR1 is SGDLS, CDR2 YYNGEE. CDR3 length equals 16 residues. CDR3 sequence reads: CASSPTGLAGAKEQYF. The CDR3 region has the DNA TGTGCCAGCAGCCCCACCGGACTAGCGGGAGCGAAGGAGCAGTACTTC. Looking up the rest from reference TRBV9 and TRBJ2-7 gives the full variable domain: DSGVTQTPKHLITATGQRVTLRCSPRSGDLSVYWYQQSLDQGLQFLIQYYNGEERAKGNILERFSAQQFPDLHSELNLSSLELGDSALYFCASSPTGLAGAKEQYFGPGTRLTVT.